Here is one T cell receptor beta chain with its context. The entry originates in a study of blood T cell repertoires in COVID-19. The data were produced by immunoSEQ multiplex PCR, yet TCRdb's version contains in-frame clones alone and is incomplete. The table shows some 45,000 clones, with approximately 80% occurring only once. V lost 3 bases, J lost 5 bases, and 11 bases lay in between. The length of the CDR3 is 13 residues. The V gene's germline CDR1 is SGHRS and CDR2 YFSETQ. The sample taken for sequencing was peripheral blood. The sequence was obtained from a man aged 65-85 years with acute or convalescent COVID-19. V usage is TRBV5-1 and J usage is TRBJ1-2; D is ambiguous. The CDR3 DNA sequence: TGCGCCAGCAGCTCGGGAGGCCTGTATGGCTACACCTTC. Translated, it gives CASSSGGLYGYTF.